This T cell receptor beta chain was observed in a study of blood T cell repertoires in COVID-19. Study-wide context: Italy, Spain and the United States were the sources of the convalescent and acute COVID-19 samples. The cDNA or gDNA used as material had been derived from T cells, B-cell-depleted T cells, or PBMCs.

The method was immunoSEQ multiplex PCR; TCRdb's version includes in-frame clones alone and lacks a portion of them. The table shows about 400,000 clones, with roughly 90% occurring only once. The CDR3 is 17 amino acids. Germline V gene lookup returns CDR1 SGHRS and CDR2 YFSETQ. The trim removed 4 bases at V and 3 bases at J, leaving 5 bases unmatched. This sequence originates from a woman aged 40 to 50 with acute COVID-19. Specimen: PBMCs or T cells enriched from blood (not recorded which). The chain uses TRBV5-1 and TRBJ2-1; 15 bases line up with TRBD2. The CDR3 sequence is CASSRTSGGARYNEQFF. In nucleotides, the CDR3 is TGCGCCAGCAGCAGGACTAGCGGGGGGGCCCGCTACAATGAGCAGTTCTTC.